The 4 T cell receptor beta chains below come from one sample, sequenced in a study of blood T cell repertoires in COVID-19. The repertoire was sequenced with immunoSEQ multiplex PCR; TCRdb's copy has only in-frame clones and lacks some. The sample records roughly 67,000 clones, about three quarters being singletons. Sequencing used peripheral blood. The source of these receptors is a human donor in a cohort sampled during active COVID-19.

The chain has TRBV5-1 and TRBJ2-3, with 12 bases lining up with TRBD1. The CDR3 runs to 16 residues. The ends lost 4 bases at V and 5 bases at J; junction bases unmatched: 8. The germline gives CDR1 SGHRS, CDR2 YFSETQ. The chain's CDR3 is CASSPGGQGAEDTQYF. CDR3 bases: TGCGCCAGCAGCCCGGGGGGACAGGGGGCTGAAGATACGCAGTATTTT.

J is TRBJ2-4 and V is TRBV10-3; 14 bases fit TRBD2. V lost 2 bases, J lost 6 bases, and 0 bases stayed unmatched. The CDR3 sequence is 15 residues long. Germline values: CDR1 ENHRY, CDR2 SYGVKD. The CDR3 DNA follows: TGTGCCATCAGTGAGGGGACTAGCGGGAGAAACATTCAGTACTTC. Translation: CAISEGTSGRNIQYF.

The chain links TRBV18 to TRBJ2-5, with D hard to call. There are 14 residues in the CDR3. Per germline, CDR1 KGHSH and CDR2 LQKENI. The V end was cut by 2 bases, the J end by 5 bases, with 12 bases between. In DNA, the CDR3 is TGTGCCAGCTCACCAGGCCAGTGGCAGGAGACCCAGTACTTC. It yields the protein CASSPGQWQETQYF.

The chain combines TRBV5-4 with TRBJ2-1; perhaps TRBD2 as D (6 bases). Germline assignment: CDR1 SGHNT and CDR2 YYREEE (reference sequence). V lost 5 bases, J lost 4 bases, and 19 bases lay in between. The CDR3 totals 16 residues. CDR3 region: CASREGGPETYNEQFF. CDR3 DNA: TGTGCCAGCAGGGAGGGCGGGCCGGAAACTTACAATGAGCAGTTCTTC.